The 5 T cell receptor beta chains given below trace back to one sample, sequenced in a study of immune characterization of retroperitoneal liposarcoma (dated by TCRdb to the late 2010s). Preparation of the library involved PCR. Sequencing was performed on a NextSeq 500. TCRdb's own reprocessing of the public reads used fastp at Q25 and MiXCR and kept productive beta chains. Rows are combined by CDR3 protein, so each entry shows the most common genes and DNA. Counted in this sample were approximately 9,600 distinct CDR3 sequences; less than 35% of them appeared once. The top ten hold around 8.4% of the sample. The sample consisted of tumor tissue. These receptors were taken from a male donor with retroperitoneal liposarcoma.

This clonotype was observed a handful of times. The chain recombines TRBV6-5 with TRBJ2-1; D uncertain. The DNA matches TRBJ2-7 better at its end, which makes the J call doubtful. This CDR3 has 15 residues. Germline-derived CDR1 and CDR2 are MNHEY and SVGAGI. The CDR3 loop reads CASSEWTQSWNEQYF. For the CDR3, the DNA is TGTGCCAGCAGTGAGTGGACCCAATCATGGAATGAGCAGTACTTC.

The chain joins TRBV6-1 to TRBJ1-5, with a possible D match to TRBD1 (6 bases). Germline CDR1 MNHNS, CDR2 SASEGT. V was clipped by 2 bases and J by 11 bases, with 19 bases between them. CDR3 length: 15 amino acids. CDR3 protein: CASSEIAGGQETQHF. CDR3 nucleotide sequence: TGTGCCAGCAGTGAAATAGCGGGGGGGCAAGAGACCCAGCATTTT.

This clonotype is medium-sized in the sample. The chain couples TRBV12-3 or TRBV12-4 to TRBJ2-1; maybe TRBD2 (5 bases). This CDR3 comprises 12 residues. Trimming took off 6 bases at V and 9 bases at J, with 12 bases between the two ends. The CDR3: CASRLLGGEQFF. CDR3 in DNA: TGTGCCAGCAGGCTTCTAGGAGGTGAGCAGTTCTTC.

The sample holds many counts of this clonotype. This sequence joins TRBV6-1 and TRBJ2-3; possible D gene TRBD1, 5 bases. This CDR3 contains 13 residues. V was trimmed by 10 bases and J by 6 bases, leaving 17 bases between them. Germline V gene sequence: CDR1 MNHNS, CDR2 SASEGT. As DNA, the CDR3 is TGTGCCACCAGGGCCACCTTAGAGGATACGCAGTATTTT. Protein sequence: CATRATLEDTQYF.

In its sample, this clonotype was seen once. The gene calls are TRBV6-1 and TRBJ2-1; D may be TRBD2 (5 bases). Trimming left V 2 bases short and J 8 bases short, with 13 bases between. This CDR3 region has 14 residues. Germline CDR1 and CDR2: MNHNS and SASEGT. The CDR3 bases are TGTGCCAGCAGTGAAACATTCGTACTAGATGAGCAGTTCTTC. Its translation: CASSETFVLDEQFF.